Below are 9 T cell receptor beta chains sequenced from a single sample in a study of control samples from healthy donors and cancer patients. Here immunoSEQ multiplex PCR was the method, and the copy in TCRdb shows in-frame clones only, minus some. The table lists 110,000 to 150,000 clones, 89% of them singletons, with around 4.6% in the top ten. Sequencing used blood. The source of these receptors is a man aged 30-40 years in good health.

The chain joins TRBV29-1 to TRBJ2-3, with D uncertain. The CDR3 sequence is 11 residues long. Germline-derived CDR1 and CDR2 are SQVTM and ANQGSEA. The germline V and J ends were trimmed by 5 bases and 6 bases, with 9 bases remaining between them. The CDR3 nucleotides are TGCAGCGTTAAACCTGGGGATACGCAGTATTTT. Its protein is CSVKPGDTQYF.

This clone came up once. The J gene is TRBJ1-1, the V gene TRBV5-1, with D uncertain. From germline, CDR1 is SGHRS and CDR2 YFSETQ. Trimming pared 0 bases from V and 2 bases from J, leaving 11 bases between. The CDR3 spans 15 residues. The CDR3 region has the DNA TGCGCCAGCAGCTTGGAAGGTGCGACTAACACTGAAGCTTTCTTT. As protein: CASSLEGATNTEAFF.

CDR3 loop: CASTSVSSGAKYEQYF. CDR3 DNA: TGTGCCAGCACAAGTGTCTCTAGCGGGGCTAAGTACGAGCAGTACTTC. This rearrangement joins TRBV18 to TRBJ2-7; 9 bases match TRBD2. The CDR3 is 16 residues long. The trim removed 8 bases at V and 4 bases at J, leaving 15 bases unmatched. Germline-derived CDR1 and CDR2 are KGHSH and LQKENI.

This chain joins TRBV27 and TRBJ1-4, with TRBD1 identical over 7 bases. V was pared by 9 bases and J by 3 bases, with 7 bases of the junction left unmatched. The CDR3 is made up of 14 amino acids. CDR1 MNHEY and CDR2 SMNVEV come from the germline V gene (reference sequence). The CDR3 nucleotides are TGTGCCAGACAGGGGTTTGGGGCTAATGAAAAACTGTTTTTT. Translated, it gives CARQGFGANEKLFF.

The J gene is TRBJ2-2, the V gene TRBV4-3; TRBD2 aligns across 14 bases. V trimming: 4 bases; J trimming: 3 bases; junction bases outside the gene matches: 4. Germline V lookup: CDR1 LGHNA, CDR2 YSLEER. CDR3 size: 17 residues. The DNA of the CDR3 is TGCGCCAGCAGCCGAAAGGGACTAGCGGGAGACACCGGGGAGCTGTTTTTT. Its protein is CASSRKGLAGDTGELFF.

The J gene is TRBJ2-1, the V gene TRBV11-3; 12 bases are a match to TRBD2. This CDR3 contains 16 residues. V lost 0 bases and J lost 12; bases outside the gene matches: 9. Per germline, CDR1 SGHNT and CDR2 YENEEA. The DNA of the CDR3 is TGTGCCAGCAGCTTAGATCTTGCTAGCGGGGGGGCAAGGCAGTTCTTC. It yields the protein CASSLDLASGGARQFF.

The rearrangement uses TRBV5-1 and TRBJ1-1, with D possibly matching TRBD1 (6 bases). Germline lookup yields CDR1 SGHRS and CDR2 YFSETQ. Trimming cost V 1 base and J 3 bases, with 13 bases left between them. The CDR3 is 15 amino acids. The CDR3 spells CASSLPQGSYTEAFF. The CDR3 region has the DNA TGCGCCAGCAGCTTGCCGCAGGGGAGCTACACTGAAGCTTTCTTT.

The chain employs TRBV9 and TRBJ2-2; D is ambiguous. Germline CDR1 SGDLS, CDR2 YYNGEE. The CDR3 extends over 14 amino acids. Trimming removed 0 bases from V and 2 bases from J, with 5 bases in between. For the CDR3, the DNA is TGTGCCAGCAGCGTAGGCCAAAACACCGGGGAGCTGTTTTTT. Protein: CASSVGQNTGELFF. The full variable domain, with the rest looked up from reference TRBV9 and TRBJ2-2, is DSGVTQTPKHLITATGQRVTLRCSPRSGDLSVYWYQQSLDQGLQFLIQYYNGEERAKGNILERFSAQQFPDLHSELNLSSLELGDSALYFCASSVGQNTGELFFGEGSRLTVL.

This chain links TRBV11-1 with TRBJ1-2, with 10 bases matching TRBD1. This CDR3 spans 13 amino acids. Germline V gene data show CDR1 as SGHAT and CDR2 as FQDESV (reference sequence). Trimming removed 4 bases from V and 8 bases from J; junction bases left unmatched: 4. CDR3 protein: CASSSGQGRGYTF. As DNA, the CDR3 is TGTGCCAGCAGCTCGGGACAGGGGAGAGGCTACACCTTC.